This T cell receptor beta chain was retrieved from a study of T cell clonality in common variable immunodeficiency. Study-wide points: Reportedly, TCR beta sequences from common variable immunodeficiency showed fewer deletions and N-nucleotide insertions.

The data were produced by immunoSEQ multiplex PCR, yet TCRdb's version contains in-frame clones alone and is incomplete. The sample shows about 35,000 clones, none of them appearing just once. CDR1 is GTSNPN and CDR2 is SVGIG in the germline V gene (reference sequence). Trimming stripped 0 bases from V and 5 bases from J, with 13 bases between. The CDR3 contains 15 residues. This clone is termed medium-sized. Its antigen is unknown. The CDR3 extends 3 residues past the end of the read, so its final part is completed from the germline J gene. Sequencing was performed on peripheral blood mononuclear cells. This rearrangement joins TRBV30 to TRBJ1-4; perhaps TRBD1 as D (5 bases). This TCR was sampled from a human donor with common variable immunodeficiency. CDR3 DNA (partial): TGTGCCTGGAGTGTATACGGGGGATTGAATGAAAAA. Protein: CAWSVYGGLNEK. The whole CDR3 is CAWSVYGGLNEKLFF. Together with reference TRBV30 and TRBJ1-4, the CDR3 gives the full variable domain: SQTIHQWPATLVQPVGSPLSLECTVEGTSNPNLYWYRQAAGRGLQLLFYSVGIGQISSEVPQNLSASRPQDRQFILSSKKLLLSDSGFYLCAWSVYGGLNEKLFFGSGTQLSVL.